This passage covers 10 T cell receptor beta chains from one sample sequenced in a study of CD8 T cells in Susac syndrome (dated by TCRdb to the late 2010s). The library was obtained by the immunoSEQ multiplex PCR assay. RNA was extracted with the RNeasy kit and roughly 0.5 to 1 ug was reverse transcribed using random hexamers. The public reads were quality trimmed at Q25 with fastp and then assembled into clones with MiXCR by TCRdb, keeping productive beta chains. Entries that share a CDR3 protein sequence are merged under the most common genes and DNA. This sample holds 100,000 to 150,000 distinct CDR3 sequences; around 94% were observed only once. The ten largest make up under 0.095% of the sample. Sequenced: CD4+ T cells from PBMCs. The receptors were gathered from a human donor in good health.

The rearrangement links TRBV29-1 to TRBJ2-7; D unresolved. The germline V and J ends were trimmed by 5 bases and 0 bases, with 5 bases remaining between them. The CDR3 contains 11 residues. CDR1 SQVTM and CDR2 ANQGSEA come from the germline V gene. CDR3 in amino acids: CSVRFSYEQYF. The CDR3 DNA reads TGCAGCGTTCGGTTCTCCTACGAGCAGTACTTC.

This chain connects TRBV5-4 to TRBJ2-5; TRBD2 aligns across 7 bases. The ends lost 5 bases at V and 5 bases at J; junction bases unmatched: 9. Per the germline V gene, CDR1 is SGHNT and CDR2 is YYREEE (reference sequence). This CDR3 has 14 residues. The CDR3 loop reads CASSKRDGPETQYF. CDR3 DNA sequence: TGTGCCAGCAGTAAGCGGGACGGCCCCGAGACCCAGTACTTC. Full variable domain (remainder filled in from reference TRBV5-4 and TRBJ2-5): ETGVTQSPTHLIKTRGQQVTLRCSSQSGHNTVSWYQQALGQGPQFIFQYYREEENGRGNFPPRFSGLQFPNYSSELNVNALELDDSALYLCASSKRDGPETQYFGPGTRLLVL.

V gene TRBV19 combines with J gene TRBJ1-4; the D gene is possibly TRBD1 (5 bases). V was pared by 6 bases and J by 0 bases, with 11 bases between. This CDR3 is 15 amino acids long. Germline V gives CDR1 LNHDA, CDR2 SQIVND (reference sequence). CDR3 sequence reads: CASSRDGSTNEKLFF. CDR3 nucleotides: TGTGCCAGTAGCAGGGACGGCTCAACTAATGAAAAACTGTTTTTT.

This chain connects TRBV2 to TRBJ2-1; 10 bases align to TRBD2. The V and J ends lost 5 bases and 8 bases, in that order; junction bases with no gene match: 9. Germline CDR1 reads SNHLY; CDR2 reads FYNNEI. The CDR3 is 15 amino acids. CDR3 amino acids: CASSLRTSGGDEQFF. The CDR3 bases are TGTGCCAGCAGTCTCAGGACTAGCGGAGGGGATGAGCAGTTCTTC.

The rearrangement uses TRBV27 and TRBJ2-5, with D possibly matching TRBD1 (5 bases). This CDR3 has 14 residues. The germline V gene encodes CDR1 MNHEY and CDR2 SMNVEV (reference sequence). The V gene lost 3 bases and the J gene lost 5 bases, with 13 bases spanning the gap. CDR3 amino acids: CASSFTRETETQYF. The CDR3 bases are TGTGCCAGCAGTTTTACCAGGGAAACGGAGACCCAGTACTTC.

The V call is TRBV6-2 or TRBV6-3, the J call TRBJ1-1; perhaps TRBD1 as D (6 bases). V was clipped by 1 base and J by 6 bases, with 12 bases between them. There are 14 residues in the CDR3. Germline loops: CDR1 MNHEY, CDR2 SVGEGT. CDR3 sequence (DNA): TGTGCCAGCAGTTACTTACTAGGGACACCTGAAGCTTTCTTT. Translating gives CASSYLLGTPEAFF.

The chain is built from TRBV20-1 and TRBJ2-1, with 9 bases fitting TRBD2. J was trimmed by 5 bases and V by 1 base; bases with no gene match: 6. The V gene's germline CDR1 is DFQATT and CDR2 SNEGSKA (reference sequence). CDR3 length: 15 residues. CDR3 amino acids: CSARVPGLAHNEQFF. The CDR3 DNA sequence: TGCAGTGCTAGAGTTCCGGGACTAGCTCACAATGAGCAGTTCTTC.

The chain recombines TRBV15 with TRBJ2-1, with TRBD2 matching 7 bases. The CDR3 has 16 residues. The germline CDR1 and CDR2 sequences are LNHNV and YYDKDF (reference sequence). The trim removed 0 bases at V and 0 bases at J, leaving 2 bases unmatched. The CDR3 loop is CATSRDGRFSYNEQFF. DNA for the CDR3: TGTGCCACCAGCAGAGACGGGAGGTTCTCCTACAATGAGCAGTTCTTC.

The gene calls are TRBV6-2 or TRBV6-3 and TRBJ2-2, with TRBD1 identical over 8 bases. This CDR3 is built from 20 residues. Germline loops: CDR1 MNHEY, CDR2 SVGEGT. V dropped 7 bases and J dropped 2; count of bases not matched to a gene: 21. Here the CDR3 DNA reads TGTGCCAGCAACCCCATCCGTGACAGGGGTTTGATTGGCAACACCGGGGAGCTGTTTTTT. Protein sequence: CASNPIRDRGLIGNTGELFF.

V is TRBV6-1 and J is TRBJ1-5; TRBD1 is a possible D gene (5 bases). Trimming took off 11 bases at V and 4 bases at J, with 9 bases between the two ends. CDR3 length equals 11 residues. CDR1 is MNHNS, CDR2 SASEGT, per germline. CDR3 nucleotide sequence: TGTGCCGTGGACACAAATCAGCCCCAGCATTTT. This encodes CAVDTNQPQHF.